The 22 T cell receptor beta chains reported below all come from one sample, sequenced in a study of blood T cell repertoires in COVID-19. Some clones are missing from TCRdb's copy, which holds only in-frame ones; the method was immunoSEQ multiplex PCR. The table records approximately 400,000 clones, more than 80% of them present only once. The sample comprised peripheral blood. The receptors originated from a man aged 40-49 years with acute or convalescent COVID-19.

V usage is TRBV5-4 and J usage is TRBJ1-2, with D unresolved. Trimming pared 4 bases from V and 4 bases from J, leaving 17 bases between. Germline CDR1 is SGHNT and CDR2 is YYREEE (reference sequence). The CDR3 is 15 residues long. The CDR3 nucleotides are TGTGCCAGCAGCCTCAGCCAGGCAGCATTCTATGGCTACACCTTC. It yields the protein CASSLSQAAFYGYTF.

This rearrangement joins TRBV27 to TRBJ1-1; D uncertain. Germline CDR1 and CDR2: MNHEY and SMNVEV (reference sequence). V dropped 2 bases and J dropped 4 bases, with 11 bases sitting between them. The CDR3 is 14 residues long. The CDR3, as DNA: TGTGCCAGCAGTTTAATCGGGGAGACCACTGAAGCTTTCTTT. Translated, it gives CASSLIGETTEAFF.

The V gene is TRBV6-5, the J gene TRBJ1-1; D possibly corresponds to TRBD1 (5 bases). Germline lookup yields CDR1 MNHEY and CDR2 SVGAGI. The V end lost 6 bases, the J end lost 5 bases, and 13 bases lay between the germline ends. This CDR3 region has 13 residues. Written as DNA, the CDR3 is TGTGCCAGCAGACCTCCGGGGGGTACTGAAGCTTTCTTT. This sequence encodes CASRPPGGTEAFF.

The V gene is TRBV6-2 or TRBV6-3, the J gene TRBJ2-3; 7 positions agree with TRBD1. The CDR3 is made up of 15 amino acids. The junction had 10 bases not matched to a gene; V was cut back by 6 bases and J by 4 bases. The germline gives CDR1 MNHEY, CDR2 SVGEGT. The CDR3 DNA follows: TGTGCCAGCAGCTCCCTTAGACAGGGCGCAGATACGCAGTATTTT. Translated, it gives CASSSLRQGADTQYF.

The V gene is TRBV11-2, the J gene TRBJ2-3; 10 bases are shared with TRBD2. Per germline, CDR1 SGHAT and CDR2 FQNNGV. The V segment lost 5 bases and the J segment 0 bases; nucleotides outside the gene matches: 5. The CDR3 covers 16 residues. CDR3 protein: CASSPLLAGSTDTQYF. CDR3 sequence (DNA): TGTGCCAGCAGCCCGTTACTAGCGGGAAGCACAGATACGCAGTATTTT.

This clone was observed a handful of times. The chain links TRBV5-1 to TRBJ2-7; TRBD2 matches 14 bases. This CDR3 is built from 16 residues. Germline CDR1 is SGHRS and CDR2 is YFSETQ. The J segment lost 2 bases and the V segment lost 3 bases, leaving 4 bases of the junction unmatched. Here the CDR3 DNA reads TGCGCCAGCAGCTCGACGGGACTAGCGGGAGCCTACGAGCAGTACTTC. As protein: CASSSTGLAGAYEQYF.

The rearrangement links TRBV2 to TRBJ1-3; D is perhaps TRBD1 (6 bases). Looked up from germline, CDR1 is SNHLY and CDR2 is FYNNEI. Trimming shortened V by 2 bases and J by 3 bases, and 8 bases separated the two germline ends. The CDR3 spans 14 residues. CDR3 protein: CASSEQGGGNTIYF. Written as DNA, the CDR3 is TGTGCCAGCAGTGAACAAGGGGGTGGAAACACCATATATTTT.

The V gene is TRBV18, the J gene TRBJ1-1; TRBD1 matches at 7 bases. J gave up 8 bases and V 3 bases, and 0 bases lay outside the gene matches. Germline V CDR1 and CDR2: KGHSH, LQKENI. The CDR3 is 11 amino acids. The CDR3 region is CASSPTGEAFF. The CDR3 nucleotides read TGTGCCAGCTCACCGACAGGGGAAGCTTTCTTT.

The genes are TRBV7-9 and TRBJ2-2, with TRBD1 matching over 7 bases. The CDR3 contains 15 residues. Per the germline V gene, CDR1 is SEHNR and CDR2 is FQNEAQ (reference sequence). V was pared by 4 bases and J by 2 bases, with 4 bases of the junction left unmatched. The CDR3 DNA reads as TGTGCCAGCAGCTCGACAGGGCCCAACACCGGGGAGCTGTTTTTT. It is translated as CASSSTGPNTGELFF.

The chain joins TRBV30 to TRBJ1-2; D gene uncertain. The CDR3 is 12 amino acids. Trimming shortened V by 3 bases and J by 8 bases, and 13 bases separated the two germline ends. Germline values: CDR1 GTSNPN, CDR2 SVGIG (reference sequence). Written as DNA, the CDR3 is TGTGCCTGGAGGGTGCCGGGGTTGGGCTACACCTTC. Its translation: CAWRVPGLGYTF.

The V call is TRBV6-5, the J call TRBJ2-7; D might be TRBD1 (6 bases). V lost 2 bases to trimming and J lost 7 bases, with 15 bases between them. The CDR3 contains 14 residues. The germline V gene encodes CDR1 MNHEY and CDR2 SVGAGI. The DNA of the CDR3 is TGTGCCAGCAGTTACGGGTTAGGGGGAGTAGAGCAGTACTTC. Translation gives CASSYGLGGVEQYF.

In this sample, this clone turned up once. This CDR3 is CASSYIRGYEQYF. The CDR3 nucleotides read TGTGCCAGCAGTTATATCAGGGGTTACGAGCAGTACTTC. The chain is built from TRBV6-2 or TRBV6-3 and TRBJ2-7, with a weak D call TRBD1 (6 bases). V lost 3 bases and J lost 4, with 10 bases in between. The V gene's germline CDR1 is MNHEY and CDR2 SVGEGT. The CDR3 spans 13 residues.

This chain uses TRBV4-2 with TRBJ2-7; 9 nucleotides line up with TRBD2. Germline-derived CDR1 and CDR2 are LGHNA and YNFKEQ. Germline trimming cut 3 bases from V and 2 bases from J; bases unmatched to any gene: 8. This CDR3 region has 16 residues. CDR3 sequence (DNA): TGTGCCAGCAGCCATGTACAAGGGACTAGCACCTACGAGCAGTACTTC. Its translation: CASSHVQGTSTYEQYF.

CDR3 sequence (DNA): TGTGCCAGCAGCCAAGACAGGTTCGCCGGTACTAATTCACCCCTCCACTTT. Amino acids: CASSQDRFAGTNSPLHF. The rearrangement uses TRBV3-1 (or the pseudogene TRBV3-2) and TRBJ1-6; D is uncertain. CDR3 length: 17 residues. In germline, CDR1 is LGHDT, CDR2 YNNKEL (reference sequence). V was cut by 0 bases and J by 6 bases, with 15 bases left in between.

This clone was picked up a small number of times. As DNA, the CDR3 is TGTGCCAGTAGTATGTCCGGACAGATCCCCTACGAGCAGTACTTC. Its translation: CASSMSGQIPYEQYF. J is TRBJ2-7 and V is TRBV19; D possibly corresponds to TRBD1 (6 bases). Trimming removed 3 bases at V and 2 bases at J, with 14 bases between. Germline V lookup: CDR1 LNHDA, CDR2 SQIVND (reference sequence). The CDR3 has 15 amino acids. The variable domain in full, with the rest retrieved from reference TRBV19 and TRBJ2-7, is DGGITQSPKYLFRKEGQNVTLSCEQNLNHDAMYWYRQDPGQGLRLIYYSQIVNDFQKGDIAEGYSVSREKKESFPLTVTSAQKNPTAFYLCASSMSGQIPYEQYFGPGTRLTVT.

The CDR3 here is CASSSQAAWPQHF. In nucleotides, the CDR3 is TGTGCCAGCAGTTCACAGGCTGCTTGGCCCCAGCATTTT. The J gene is TRBJ1-5, the V gene TRBV27; possibly TRBD1 for D (5 bases). The CDR3 spans 13 residues. Trimming left V 4 bases short and J 9 bases short, with 13 bases between. The germline gives CDR1 MNHEY, CDR2 SMNVEV (reference sequence).

The chain is built from TRBV5-1 and TRBJ2-3; TRBD1 might be the D (6 bases). This CDR3 has 14 residues. Germline V gene sequence: CDR1 SGHRS, CDR2 YFSETQ. The V and J ends lost 4 bases and 2 bases respectively, with 11 bases between them. The CDR3 nucleotides read TGCGCCAGCAGCCTTGGACAGTACACAGATACGCAGTATTTT. Its protein product is CASSLGQYTDTQYF.

This chain uses TRBV10-3 with TRBJ1-5; 7 positions match TRBD1. Germline CDR1 and CDR2: ENHRY and SYGVKD. J was trimmed by 3 bases and V by 2 bases; bases with no gene match: 10. The CDR3 is made up of 17 amino acids. CDR3 loop: CAISEGFNRGYNQPQHF. The CDR3 DNA follows: TGTGCCATCAGTGAGGGGTTTAACAGGGGATACAATCAGCCCCAGCATTTT.

The rearrangement joins TRBV29-1 to TRBJ2-7, with D unresolved. CDR1 is SQVTM and CDR2 is ANQGSEA in the germline V gene. Trimming took 4 bases from V and 3 from J, leaving 7 bases between them. This CDR3 spans 11 amino acids. The CDR3 reads CSVGGSYEQYF. The CDR3 DNA sequence: TGCAGCGTTGGCGGCAGCTACGAGCAGTACTTC.

V is TRBV6-6 and J is TRBJ1-1; 9 bases agree with TRBD1. CDR1 MNHNY and CDR2 SVGAGI come from the germline V gene (reference sequence). The J segment lost 3 bases and the V segment lost 4 bases, leaving 9 bases of the junction unmatched. There are 16 residues in the CDR3. CDR3 residues: CASSSPGQGSDTEAFF. The CDR3 DNA reads as TGTGCCAGCAGTTCTCCGGGACAGGGTTCGGACACTGAAGCTTTCTTT.

The chain carries TRBV28 and TRBJ1-6; D is possibly TRBD1 (5 bases). Between the trimmed V and J ends, which lost 7 bases and 10 bases, there was a span of 17 bases. From germline, CDR1 is MDHEN and CDR2 SYDVKM. The CDR3 covers 14 residues. The CDR3 sequence is CASTGRQGESPLHF. CDR3 bases: TGTGCCAGCACCGGACGGCAGGGCGAATCACCCCTCCACTTT.

This chain links TRBV5-1 with TRBJ2-1; the match to TRBD1 covers 7 bases. Losses at the gene ends were 0 bases for V and 6 bases for J; bases not matched to a gene: 6. The CDR3 runs to 15 residues. The germline CDR1 and CDR2 sequences are SGHRS and YFSETQ. The CDR3 spells CASSLVATGSNEQFF. The DNA for the CDR3 is TGCGCCAGCAGCTTGGTTGCGACAGGGTCCAATGAGCAGTTCTTC.